This section outlines one T cell receptor (beta chain) sequence together with its context. This sample was taken from a study of cytomegalovirus exposure and HLA in healthy donors. Germline CDR1 is SGDLS and CDR2 is YYNGEE. The ends were cut back, 9 bases at V and 1 base at J, with 10 bases in the middle. CDR3 length equals 12 residues. It was with 60 Vbeta and 13 Jbeta primers that the PCR ran. Profiling relied on immunoSEQ multiplex PCR, and the TCRdb table lists in-frame clones only, not all of them. This table holds 200,000 to 250,000 clones, approximately 81% found once. Sequences were obtained from PBMCs. The chain employs TRBV9 and TRBJ1-1; D is ambiguous. This clonotype was obtained from a man aged 30 to 45 in good health and CMV-seronegative. The DNA for the CDR3 is TGTGCCACCCCTCAGGCGAACACTGAAGCTTTCTTT. Its protein is CATPQANTEAFF.